The T cell receptor (beta chain) under discussion was sequenced for a study of blood T cells in healthy people across ages. A second 7 to 11 cycle PCR used barcoded and J-beta primers. In TCRdb, the 5' RACE reads were re-called with MiXCR into one record per CDR3 protein. The sample yields about 1.4 million distinct CDR3 sequences, 45% to 70% seen once. Germline lookup yields CDR1 MNHEY and CDR2 SMNVEV (reference sequence). V was cut by 5 bases and J by 8 bases, with 11 bases left in between. The CDR3 covers 12 residues. The chain uses TRBV27 and TRBJ2-3; D gene unclear. Sequenced input: blood. The clonotype comes from a man aged 18 to 29 in good health. The CDR3 spells CASSGSLGTQYF. The CDR3 DNA reads as TGTGCCAGCAGTGGCTCTTTAGGTACGCAGTATTTT.